This TCR beta chain was retrieved from a study of cytomegalovirus exposure and HLA in healthy donors. Study-wide results and limits: A later examination showed that TCR association rates differed by HLA locus, with DRB1 most and HLA-C fewest.

On this clone itself: The antigen remains unidentified.

CDR1 is MNHEY, CDR2 SVGAGI, per germline. CDR3 length: 16 residues. Between the trimmed V and J ends, which lost 2 bases and 3 bases, there was a span of 11 bases. The primer mix had 60 Vbeta and 13 Jbeta primers. Sequencing was performed with immunoSEQ multiplex PCR; in TCRdb, only in-frame clones are kept and a portion is missing. The profile covers roughly 110,000 clones, with roughly 74% appearing a single time and about 2.5% taken by the ten largest. The sample consisted of PBMCs. The chain couples TRBV6-5 to TRBJ1-6; a weak D match, TRBD1 (5 bases). The receptor's source is a man in his forties in good health and CMV-seronegative. CDR3 residues: CASSYDGGGYNSPLHF. The CDR3 region has the DNA TGTGCCAGCAGTTACGATGGGGGGGGCTATAATTCACCCCTCCACTTT.